Below are 29 T cell receptor beta chains sequenced from a single sample in a study of control samples from healthy donors and cancer patients. Repertoires were generated with immunoSEQ multiplex PCR, while TCRdb's copy carries only in-frame clones and drops some. The data hold about 120,000 clones, with approximately 88% observed a single time. Sample: blood. These receptors all stem from a man aged 40-50 years in good health.

CDR3 amino acids: CASSLQALAARTFF. The CDR3 DNA reads TGTGCCAGCAGTTTGCAGGCGCTCGCGGCTAGAACTTTCTTT. The chain has TRBV3-1 (or the pseudogene TRBV3-2) and TRBJ1-1; D remains unclear. The CDR3 runs 14 residues. Trimming pared 6 bases from V and 12 bases from J, leaving 23 bases between. The germline CDR1 and CDR2 sequences are LGHDT and YNNKEL (reference sequence).

This clone appeared a few times. The V gene is TRBV25-1, the J gene TRBJ1-1; D unresolved. Germline assignment: CDR1 MGHDK and CDR2 SYGVNS. The CDR3 consists of 12 residues. V shed 1 base and J shed 14 bases, with 14 bases lying between them. The CDR3 sequence is CASSESEQTLFF. The CDR3 DNA sequence: TGTGCCAGCAGTGAATCGGAGCAGACGCTATTCTTT.

V gene TRBV20-1 combines with J gene TRBJ1-1; D unresolved. Germline V CDR1 and CDR2: DFQATT, SNEGSKA (reference sequence). The CDR3 totals 10 residues. V was trimmed by 6 bases and J by 7 bases, leaving 9 bases between them. For the CDR3, the DNA is TGCAGTGCCCCTCGGGGTGAAGCTTTCTTT. Residues: CSAPRGEAFF.

This chain uses TRBV2 with TRBJ2-2; D tentatively reads TRBD1 or TRBD2 (6 bases each). Between the trimmed V and J ends, which lost 6 bases and 1 base, there was a span of 9 bases. The CDR3 runs to 14 residues. Germline loops: CDR1 SNHLY, CDR2 FYNNEI. CDR3 amino acids: CASRKGGNTGELFF. The CDR3 region has the DNA TGTGCCAGCAGGAAGGGGGGGAACACCGGGGAGCTGTTTTTT.

The chain couples TRBV9 to TRBJ2-2; no clear D. The V gene's germline CDR1 is SGDLS and CDR2 YYNGEE. The V and J ends lost 2 bases and 0 bases respectively, with 14 bases between them. There are 17 residues in the CDR3. CDR3 protein: CASSVDGTPPNTGELFF. The CDR3 coding sequence is TGTGCCAGCAGCGTGGATGGAACCCCGCCGAACACCGGGGAGCTGTTTTTT.

This clone was detected only a few times. This chain connects TRBV19 to TRBJ1-3, with D possibly being TRBD1 (5 bases). The CDR3 is made up of 14 amino acids. Trimming shortened V by 5 bases and J by 1 base, and 9 bases separated the two germline ends. CDR1 LNHDA and CDR2 SQIVND come from the germline V gene (reference sequence). The CDR3 nucleotides are TGTGCCAGTAGTCCCCGGGGGTCTGGAAACACCATATATTTT. Protein sequence: CASSPRGSGNTIYF.

This clone appeared a few times. This chain links TRBV2 with TRBJ2-5, with D unclear. The length of the CDR3 is 12 residues. V lost 6 bases, J lost 4 bases, and 9 bases lay in between. Germline CDR1 reads SNHLY; CDR2 reads FYNNEI. CDR3: CASRFLGETQYF. For the CDR3, the DNA is TGTGCCAGCAGGTTCCTTGGAGAGACCCAGTACTTC.

The rearrangement uses TRBV14 and TRBJ2-7; no clear D. V was pared by 4 bases and J by 3 bases, with 16 bases between. Germline CDR1 and CDR2: SGHDN and FVKESK. The CDR3 is made up of 15 amino acids. CDR3 protein: CASSPTTLRHYEQYF. The CDR3 DNA sequence: TGTGCCAGCAGCCCGACGACACTGAGGCACTACGAGCAGTACTTC. Variable domain in full (rest from reference TRBV14 and TRBJ2-7): EAGVTQFPSHSVIEKGQTVTLRCDPISGHDNLYWYRRVMGKEIKFLLHFVKESKQDESGMPNNRFLAERTGGTYSTLKVQPAELEDSGVYFCASSPTTLRHYEQYFGPGTRLTVT.

The rearrangement joins TRBV5-5 to TRBJ1-2, with 7 bases matching TRBD1. Germline lookup yields CDR1 SGHKS and CDR2 YYEKEE (reference sequence). This CDR3 has 15 residues. V dropped 7 bases and J dropped 5; count of bases not matched to a gene: 14. CDR3 amino acids: CASFPQDRPLYGYTF. The DNA for the CDR3 is TGTGCCAGCTTCCCTCAGGACAGGCCACTTTATGGCTACACCTTC.

The chain combines TRBV5-1 with TRBJ2-5, with 9 positions matching TRBD2. CDR3 length: 15 amino acids. V lost 0 bases, J lost 6 bases, and 6 bases stayed unmatched. Germline V CDR1 and CDR2: SGHRS, YFSETQ. The DNA for the CDR3 is TGCGCCAGCAGCTTGGTAGCGGGGGCGGGAAAGACCCAGTACTTC. It codes for CASSLVAGAGKTQYF.

The sample holds a few counts of this clone. The chain employs TRBV5-5 and TRBJ1-6; 7 nucleotides align to TRBD1. Germline V CDR1 and CDR2: SGHKS, YYEKEE (reference sequence). The V gene end was trimmed by 3 bases and the J gene end by 7 bases; junction bases not matched to a gene: 13. The CDR3 is 17 amino acids. The CDR3 DNA sequence: TGTGCCAGCAGCTCCGCTGCGCCAGGGGGGACGAATTCACCCCTCCACTTT. Translated, it gives CASSSAAPGGTNSPLHF.

The chain combines TRBV30 with TRBJ1-2; D call uncertain. CDR3 length: 13 residues. Germline V gene sequence: CDR1 GTSNPN, CDR2 SVGIG (reference sequence). The ends were cut back, 8 bases at V and 0 bases at J, with 13 bases in the middle. CDR3 amino acids: CAGNENSNYGYTF. Here the CDR3 DNA reads TGTGCCGGGAACGAAAACTCTAACTATGGCTACACCTTC.

This sequence joins TRBV4-2 and TRBJ1-1, with unresolved D. The germline V gene encodes CDR1 LGHNA and CDR2 YNFKEQ. V lost 0 bases to trimming and J lost 1 base, with 9 bases between them. The CDR3 totals 15 residues. The CDR3 spells CASSQDGIRNTEAFF. The CDR3, as DNA: TGTGCCAGCAGCCAAGATGGTATACGGAACACTGAAGCTTTCTTT.

CDR3 nucleotide sequence: TGTGCCAGCAGCTTAAGGCGGAAGAACACCGGGGAGCTGTTTTTT. Translation: CASSLRRKNTGELFF. The rearrangement links TRBV7-9 to TRBJ2-2, with D unresolved. Deletions cut 2 bases from V and 1 base from J, with 8 bases between. Germline V CDR1 and CDR2: SEHNR, FQNEAQ (reference sequence). CDR3 length: 15 residues.

This clone was observed at least ten times. V is TRBV30 and J is TRBJ1-1; no firm D call. The V gene lost 2 bases and the J gene lost 3 bases, with 10 bases spanning the gap. CDR1 and CDR2 from the germline V gene are GTSNPN and SVGIG (reference sequence). The CDR3 covers 13 residues. The CDR3 reads CAWSLQRHTEAFF. DNA of the CDR3: TGTGCCTGGAGTCTTCAACGCCACACTGAAGCTTTCTTT.

The rearrangement joins TRBV11-3 to TRBJ1-1; D call uncertain. V lost 3 bases, J lost 1 base, and 6 bases lay in between. This CDR3 comprises 13 residues. Germline V CDR1 and CDR2: SGHNT, YENEEA. The CDR3 region is CASSFPGNTEAFF. As DNA, the CDR3 is TGTGCCAGCAGCTTTCCAGGGAACACTGAAGCTTTCTTT. Based on the CDR3 plus reference TRBV11-3 and TRBJ1-1, the full variable domain is EAGVVQSPRYKIIEKKQPVAFWCNPISGHNTLYWYLQNLGQGPELLIRYENEEAVDDSQLPKDRFSAERLKGVDSTLKIQPAELGDSAVYLCASSFPGNTEAFFGQGTRLTVV.

This clone was detected a few times. The genes are TRBV25-1 and TRBJ1-6, with D possibly being TRBD1 (6 bases). This CDR3 comprises 14 residues. Trimming took off 2 bases at V and 11 bases at J, with 13 bases between the two ends. Germline V gene lookup returns CDR1 MGHDK and CDR2 SYGVNS. The CDR3 is CASSERGRGPPLHF. The CDR3 bases are TGTGCCAGCAGTGAAAGGGGCAGGGGACCACCCCTCCACTTT.

CDR3 in amino acids: CASSFGLAGGDEQFF. The CDR3, as DNA: TGTGCCAGCAGCTTCGGACTAGCGGGGGGCGATGAGCAGTTCTTC. The chain employs TRBV7-3 and TRBJ2-1; 14 positions agree with TRBD2. V gave up 3 bases and J gave up 8 bases; unmatched junction bases: 3. CDR1 and CDR2 (germline): SGHTA, FQGTGA. The CDR3 runs 15 residues.

The genes are TRBV6-1 and TRBJ1-2, with D perhaps TRBD1 (5 bases). V lost 0 bases to trimming and J lost 5 bases, with 13 bases between them. Looked up from germline, CDR1 is MNHNS and CDR2 is SASEGT. The CDR3 extends over 15 amino acids. The CDR3 DNA reads as TGTGCCAGCAGTGAAGCAATCCGACAGTTATATGGCTACACCTTC. It specifies CASSEAIRQLYGYTF.

The V call is TRBV7-2, the J call TRBJ2-3, with 7 bases matching TRBD2. J lost 6 bases, V lost 5 bases, and 5 bases had no gene match. This CDR3 is built from 13 residues. Per the germline V gene, CDR1 is SGHTA and CDR2 is FQGNSA. Here the CDR3 reads CASSPLRGDTQYF. In nucleotides, the CDR3 is TGTGCCAGCAGCCCACTGCGGGGGGATACGCAGTATTTT. Based on the CDR3 plus reference TRBV7-2 and TRBJ2-3, the full variable domain is GAGVSQSPSNKVTEKGKDVELRCDPISGHTALYWYRQSLGQGLEFLIYFQGNSAPDKSGLPSDRFSAERTGGSVSTLTIQRTQQEDSAVYLCASSPLRGDTQYFGPGTRLTVL.

This chain connects TRBV7-9 to TRBJ2-6, with no clear D. Trimming cost V 5 bases and J 0 bases, with 11 bases left between them. The CDR3 is made up of 16 amino acids. The germline V gene has CDR1 SEHNR and CDR2 FQNEAQ (reference sequence). The CDR3 loop reads CASSSPGASGANVLTF. CDR3 bases: TGTGCCAGCAGCAGCCCCGGAGCCTCTGGGGCCAACGTCCTGACTTTC.

The genes are TRBV10-1 and TRBJ2-7; D remains unclear. CDR3 length: 13 amino acids. Germline V CDR1 and CDR2: WNHNN, SYGVQD (reference sequence). V lost 6 bases, J lost 3 bases, and 12 bases lay in between. The CDR3 bases are TGCGCCAGCAGGGACCGACAACACTACGAGCAGTACTTC. Protein sequence: CASRDRQHYEQYF.

The rearrangement links TRBV5-4 to TRBJ2-7; TRBD1 aligns across 9 bases. V lost 0 bases and J lost 0; bases outside the gene matches: 1. The CDR3 contains 15 residues. Germline CDR1 is SGHNT and CDR2 is YYREEE (reference sequence). The CDR3 here is CASSLGQGGSYEQYF. As DNA, the CDR3 is TGTGCCAGCAGCTTGGGACAGGGGGGCTCCTACGAGCAGTACTTC.

The V call is TRBV27, the J call TRBJ2-1; D uncertain. V gave up 1 base and J gave up 12 bases, with 16 bases separating them. The V gene's germline CDR1 is MNHEY and CDR2 SMNVEV (reference sequence). The CDR3 extends over 14 amino acids. This chain's CDR3 is CASSLWWPPTGQFF. DNA of the CDR3: TGTGCCAGCAGTTTATGGTGGCCCCCTACTGGGCAGTTCTTC.

V gene TRBV5-1 combines with J gene TRBJ2-3; tentative D call: TRBD1 (5 bases). The V gene lost 2 bases and the J gene lost 4 bases, with 14 bases spanning the gap. The CDR3 contains 15 residues. Germline V lookup: CDR1 SGHRS, CDR2 YFSETQ. DNA of the CDR3: TGCGCCAGCAGCTTTCAGGGTATCGTATCAGATACGCAGTATTTT. Its protein is CASSFQGIVSDTQYF.

The count of this clone is one. The V gene is TRBV5-1, the J gene TRBJ2-7, with D perhaps TRBD2 (7 bases). Germline lookup yields CDR1 SGHRS and CDR2 YFSETQ. V lost 8 bases and J 5 bases, leaving 17 bases between the germline ends. This CDR3 comprises 13 residues. The DNA for the CDR3 is TGCGCCAGTGCCTGGGGGGGCACGAACGAGCAGTACTTC. Translated: CASAWGGTNEQYF.

The chain combines TRBV25-1 with TRBJ1-4; 10 positions agree with TRBD1. Trimming removed 10 bases from V and 0 bases from J; junction bases left unmatched: 2. The germline CDR1 and CDR2 sequences are MGHDK and SYGVNS. CDR3 size: 14 residues. The CDR3 bases are TGTGCCACCGGACAGGGGGCAACTAATGAAAAACTGTTTTTT. Its protein is CATGQGATNEKLFF.

This clone was detected a few times. The chain joins TRBV3-1 (or the pseudogene TRBV3-2) to TRBJ2-7, with 8 positions matching TRBD1. Germline lookup yields CDR1 LGHDT and CDR2 YNNKEL (reference sequence). V shed 5 bases, J shed 5 bases, and the junction held 5 bases outside the gene matches. This CDR3 spans 13 amino acids. CDR3 nucleotide sequence: TGTGCCAGCAGCTCCAGGGGGCGCGACGAGCAGTACTTC. This gives the protein CASSSRGRDEQYF.

This chain connects TRBV11-2 to TRBJ2-2, with a possible D match to TRBD2 (5 bases). Germline assignment: CDR1 SGHAT and CDR2 FQNNGV. The V end lost 5 bases, the J end lost 4 bases, and 14 bases lay between the germline ends. CDR3 length: 15 amino acids. The CDR3 here is CASSPERLSTGELFF. The DNA for the CDR3 is TGTGCCAGCAGCCCGGAGCGGCTTAGCACCGGGGAGCTGTTTTTT.